This T cell receptor (beta chain) derives from a study of beta chain features in type 1 diabetes. Germline V gene data show CDR1 as SGHVS and CDR2 as FQNEAQ. CDR3 length: 15 residues. V dropped 1 base and J dropped 10 bases, with 18 bases sitting between them. What was sequenced were expressed TCRB transcripts, since all of the isolated RNA had been reverse transcribed. The table came from immunoSEQ multiplex PCR; TCRdb's copy has only in-frame clones and leaves some out. The sample has a few hundred thousand clones, roughly 12% seen once; the top ten hold 0.013% to 0.015%. This clone was picked up a small number of times. The antigen remains undetermined. Averaging roughly 110 mL, one heparinised blood draw was given by each donor. Findings and caveats of the study: Since sequencing was performed on cDNA, cells with high TCR expression could be over-represented. When Type 1 diabetes patients were examined, their TCRB CDR3s proved moderately but significantly shorter in all four CD4+ subsets. For type 1 diabetes patients, VDJ junctions showed fewer insertions and more deletions.

The source of this sequence is a woman under 30 with type 1 diabetes. The chain recombines TRBV7-8 with TRBJ2-3; D gene uncertain. Input material: naive CD4+ T cells from blood. The CDR3 spells CASSLDESESEAQYF. CDR3 in DNA: TGTGCCAGCAGCTTAGATGAGTCTGAGTCTGAGGCGCAGTATTTT. Full variable domain (missing parts from reference TRBV7-8 and TRBJ2-3): GAGVSQSPRYKVAKRGQDVALRCDPISGHVSLFWYQQALGQGPEFLTYFQNEAQLDKSGLPSDRFFAERPEGSVSTLKIQRTQQEDSAVYLCASSLDESESEAQYFGPGTRLTVL.